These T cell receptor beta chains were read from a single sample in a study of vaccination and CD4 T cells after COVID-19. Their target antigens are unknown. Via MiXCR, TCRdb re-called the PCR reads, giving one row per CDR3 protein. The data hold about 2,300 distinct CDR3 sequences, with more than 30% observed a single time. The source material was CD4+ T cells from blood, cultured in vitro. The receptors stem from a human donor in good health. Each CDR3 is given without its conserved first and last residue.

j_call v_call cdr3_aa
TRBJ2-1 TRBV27 ASSRGRQYNEQF
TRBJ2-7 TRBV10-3 AIMTQGSDYEQY
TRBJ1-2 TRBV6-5 ASSYATGAYGYT
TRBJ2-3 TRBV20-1 SARRATYDTQY
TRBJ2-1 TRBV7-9 ASSATVPSYNEQF
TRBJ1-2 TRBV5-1 ASSTEQRYYGYT
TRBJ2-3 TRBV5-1 ASSRGTAYTDTQY
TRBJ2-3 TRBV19 ASRDYTDTQY
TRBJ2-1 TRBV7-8 ASSPERAPSYNEQF
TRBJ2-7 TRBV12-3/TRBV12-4 ASSLIRIRDYEQY
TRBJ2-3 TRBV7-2 ASSLSKFNTQY
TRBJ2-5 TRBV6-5 ASSYLETQY
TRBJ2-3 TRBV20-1 SASGLTSTDTQY
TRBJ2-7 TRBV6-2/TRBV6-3 ASSIRDRGRYEQY
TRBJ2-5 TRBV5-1 ASSLGASSVETQY
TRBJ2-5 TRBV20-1 SASRDRVETQY
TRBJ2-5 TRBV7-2 ATGLAGGPWETQY
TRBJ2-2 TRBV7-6 ASSLNQGDQGGELF
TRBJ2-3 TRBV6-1 ASVWDWGTDTQY
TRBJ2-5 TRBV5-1 ASSLGVSETQY
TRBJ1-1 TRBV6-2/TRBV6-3 ASSYLLGGVDTEAF
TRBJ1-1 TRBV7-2 ASSLVLGEAL
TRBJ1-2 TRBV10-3 AISQGGRYGYT
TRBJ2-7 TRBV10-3 ATLDRTRSSYEQY
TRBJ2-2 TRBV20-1 SAIGGNTGELF
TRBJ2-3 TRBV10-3 AISRLGGGGTDTQY
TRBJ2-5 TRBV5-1 ASSLEPVAGGFRETQY
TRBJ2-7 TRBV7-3 ASSLRDGGYEQY
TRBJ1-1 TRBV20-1 SASQPNTEAF
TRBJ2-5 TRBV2 ASLVGRGYETQY
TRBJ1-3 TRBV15 ATGQGSGNTIY
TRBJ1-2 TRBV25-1 ASSEGPNYGYT
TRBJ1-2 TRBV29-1 SVEGVGGLAYGYT
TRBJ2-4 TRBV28 ASSLLAKNIQY
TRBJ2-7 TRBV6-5 ASSYSGLAGKTSYEQY
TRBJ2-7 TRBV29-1 SVEDPAGATSVGEQY
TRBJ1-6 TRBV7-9 ASSLGPGTGNSPLH
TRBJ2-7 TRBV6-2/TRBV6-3 ASSYSGSGVTAYEQY
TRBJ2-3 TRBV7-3 ASSLGAVSDTQY
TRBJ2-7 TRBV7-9 ASSPRGPDEQY
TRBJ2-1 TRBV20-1 SAREEQRGVYEQF
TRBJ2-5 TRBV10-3 AISDEGRAFQETQY